This T cell receptor beta chain appears in the sequencing data of a study of blood T cell repertoires in COVID-19. In the original analysis: It was from reference gene primer amplification that nucleated cell counts were estimated. Only in-frame clones appear in the TCRdb table, and some are missing; sequencing was by immunoSEQ multiplex PCR. The V and J calls and clone size were taken over from that table, and D and trimming were inferred from the DNA. The sample consists of some 160,000 clones, 80% to 90% of them appearing once. After removal of 0 bases from V and 5 bases from J, the junction contained 7 bases not matched to a gene. The length of the CDR3 is 15 residues. Germline CDR1 is SGHNT and CDR2 is YYREEE (reference sequence).

The source is a woman in her 70s with acute or convalescent COVID-19. V and J are TRBV5-4 and TRBJ1-2; 7 bases line up with TRBD1. Sequencing was done on a sample of peripheral blood. CDR3 DNA sequence: TGTGCCAGCAGCTTGGGGGCAGGGGGGATTTATGGCTACACCTTC. Translated: CASSLGAGGIYGYTF. Variable domain in full (rest from reference TRBV5-4 and TRBJ1-2): ETGVTQSPTHLIKTRGQQVTLRCSSQSGHNTVSWYQQALGQGPQFIFQYYREEENGRGNFPPRFSGLQFPNYSSELNVNALELDDSALYLCASSLGAGGIYGYTFGSGTRLTVV.